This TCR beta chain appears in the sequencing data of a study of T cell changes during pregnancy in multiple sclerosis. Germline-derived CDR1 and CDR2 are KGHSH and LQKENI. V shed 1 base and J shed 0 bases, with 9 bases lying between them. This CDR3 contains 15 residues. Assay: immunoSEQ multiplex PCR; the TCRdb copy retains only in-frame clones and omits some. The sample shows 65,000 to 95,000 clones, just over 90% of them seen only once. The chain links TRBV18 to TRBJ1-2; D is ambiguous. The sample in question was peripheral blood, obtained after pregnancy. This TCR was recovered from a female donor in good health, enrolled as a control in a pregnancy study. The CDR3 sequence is CASSPRREANYGYTF. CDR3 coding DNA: TGTGCCAGCTCACCACGACGGGAAGCTAACTATGGCTACACCTTC.